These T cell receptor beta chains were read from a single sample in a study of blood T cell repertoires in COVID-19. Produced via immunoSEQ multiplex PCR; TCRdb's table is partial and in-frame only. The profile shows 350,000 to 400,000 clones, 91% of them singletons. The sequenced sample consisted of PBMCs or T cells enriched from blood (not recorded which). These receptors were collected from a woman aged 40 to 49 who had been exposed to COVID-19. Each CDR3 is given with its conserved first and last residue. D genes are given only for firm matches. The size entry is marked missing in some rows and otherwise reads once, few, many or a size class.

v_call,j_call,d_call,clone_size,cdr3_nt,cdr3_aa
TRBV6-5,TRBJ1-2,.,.,TGTGCCAGCAGTTACACGCCAGGGGATCCGGTGTATGGCTACACCTTC,CASSYTPGDPVYGYTF
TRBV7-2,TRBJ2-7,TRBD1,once,TGTGCCAGCAGCCCAAACCCGACAGGGAACCACGAGCAGTACTTC,CASSPNPTGNHEQYF
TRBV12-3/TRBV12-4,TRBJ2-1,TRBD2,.,TGTGCCAGCAGCGGGAGGAACTACAATGAGCAGTTCTTC,CASSGRNYNEQFF
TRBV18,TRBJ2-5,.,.,TGTGCCAGCTCGCGTTCCAAAGAGACCCAGTACTTC,CASSRSKETQYF
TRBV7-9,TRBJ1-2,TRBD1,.,TGTGCCAGCAGCTCATACAGGGGGCGGGATATCTATGGCTACACCTTC,CASSSYRGRDIYGYTF
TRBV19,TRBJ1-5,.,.,TGTGCCAGTAGTTCAGGGGTCCGGGGTCAGCCCCAGCATTTT,CASSSGVRGQPQHF
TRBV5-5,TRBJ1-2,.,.,TGTGCCAGCAGCCCCCGGAGCGACTATGGCTACACCTTC,CASSPRSDYGYTF
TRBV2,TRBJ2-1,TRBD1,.,TGTGCCAGCAGTCGGGACAGGGGGCGGGTCTACAATGAGCAGTTCTTC,CASSRDRGRVYNEQFF
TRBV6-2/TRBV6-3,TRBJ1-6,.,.,TGTGCCAGCAGTTATAACTCCTTTAATTCACCCCTCCACTTT,CASSYNSFNSPLHF
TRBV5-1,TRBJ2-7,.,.,TGCGCCAGCAGCTTGGTAGGTAGCGCCTACGAGCAGTACTTC,CASSLVGSAYEQYF
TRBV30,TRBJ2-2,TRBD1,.,TGTGCCTGGAGTCCATACGGGACAGGGGTCACCGGGGAGCTGTTTTTT,CAWSPYGTGVTGELFF
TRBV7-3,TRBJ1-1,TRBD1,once,TGTGCCAGCAGTCTCAGACCCGGGACAGAGAGTGAAGCTTTCTTT,CASSLRPGTESEAFF
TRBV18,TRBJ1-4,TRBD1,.,TGTGCCAGCTCACCCCCAGGGGGGCGCGAAAAACTGTTTTTT,CASSPPGGREKLFF
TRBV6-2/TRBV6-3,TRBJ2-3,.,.,TGTGCCAGCAGTTACCTAGCGTTATCGAGGCCGCAGTATTTT,CASSYLALSRPQYF
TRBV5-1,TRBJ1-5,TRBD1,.,TGCGCCAGCAGCCTCGGTTACGGACAGGGCAATCAGCCCCAGCATTTT,CASSLGYGQGNQPQHF